The T cell receptor beta chain described here comes from a study of blood T cells in healthy people across ages. There are a few counts of this clonotype. A second PCR of 7 to 11 cycles used a sample-barcoded 5' primer and a J-beta primer mix. A template-switch adaptor that had 12 random nucleotides put a tag on each cDNA molecule. TCRdb used MiXCR to reprocess the 5' RACE reads, holding one entry per CDR3 protein. The sample contains roughly 1.5 million distinct CDR3 sequences, roughly 43% of which appear only once. This CDR3 has 14 residues. V shed 2 bases and J shed 8 bases, with 13 bases lying between them. Germline V CDR1 and CDR2: SNHLY, FYNNEI. A minimum of 5.5 micrograms of total RNA was extracted per sample.

The specimen was blood. This chain connects TRBV2 to TRBJ2-1; no reliable D call. The TCR was taken from a woman aged 18-35 years in good health. The CDR3 DNA reads TGTGCCAGCAGTGAACGTCTGTTGGCCGATGAGCAGTTCTTC. It encodes CASSERLLADEQFF. The variable domain in full, completed from reference TRBV2 and TRBJ2-1, reads EPEVTQTPSHQVTQMGQEVILRCVPISNHLYFYWYRQILGQKVEFLVSFYNNEISEKSEIFDDQFSVERPDGSNFTLKIRSTKLEDSAMYFCASSERLLADEQFFGPGTRLTVL.